This T cell receptor (beta chain) was documented in a study of blood T cell repertoires in COVID-19. Clones were read by immunoSEQ multiplex PCR, and TCRdb kept only the in-frame ones, dropping some. The profile shows 300,000 or so clones, about 91% of them singletons. There are 14 residues in the CDR3. In germline, CDR1 is LNHDA, CDR2 SQIVND (reference sequence). The J segment lost 3 bases and the V segment lost 6 bases, leaving 7 bases of the junction unmatched. Sequenced: peripheral blood. The clonotype was recovered from a woman aged 25 to 45 who had recovered from COVID-19. J is TRBJ2-7 and V is TRBV19; 8 bases align to TRBD1. The CDR3 sequence is CASRPGQEHYEQYF. The CDR3 nucleotides are TGTGCCAGTAGGCCGGGACAGGAGCACTACGAGCAGTACTTC.